The T cell receptor (beta chain) under discussion was sequenced for a study of shared clonotypes between healthy human individuals. Measured with immunoSEQ multiplex PCR; TCRdb has only the in-frame clones, and not every one. This table holds about 680,000 clones, more than 70% found once. Trimming took 1 base from V and 3 from J; bases not matched to a gene: 2. Germline loops: CDR1 MDHEN, CDR2 SYDVKM. The CDR3 sequence is 15 residues long. This clonotype originated in a woman in her twenties or thirties in good health. Specimen: memory CD4+ T cells sorted from blood. The subset was: CD45RA-negative fraction. The chain uses TRBV28 and TRBJ2-4, with 8 bases matching TRBD2. The chain's CDR3 is CASSLSGTSKNIQYF. The CDR3 DNA sequence: TGTGCCAGCAGTTTATCCGGGACTAGCAAAAACATTCAGTACTTC.